The source of this TCR beta chain is a study of PD-L1 blockade in urothelial cancer. Time point defined: pretreatment peripheral blood. Using immunoSEQ multiplex PCR, the repertoire was profiled, and TCRdb retains in-frame clones only, with some absent. This table has tens of thousands of clones, 81% appearing once. Germline-derived CDR1 and CDR2 are ENHRY and SYGVKD. The CDR3 contains 14 residues. With 4 bases removed from V and 5 bases from J, the gap between germline ends came to 14 bases. The chain joins TRBV10-3 to TRBJ1-1, with D perhaps matching TRBD1 (5 bases). The clonotype was recovered from a man between 65 and 80 years old with urothelial cancer. The sequencing used PBMCs, collected around atezolizumab (anti-PD-L1) treatment. CDR3 sequence reads: CAISGGGVGTEAFF. As DNA, the CDR3 is TGTGCCATCAGTGGGGGAGGGGTTGGGACTGAAGCTTTCTTT.